This is a list of T cell receptor beta chains from one sample in a study of T cells expressing NK-cell markers. TCRdb reanalyzed the 5' RACE reads, giving one entry per CDR3 protein sequence and no DNA. Recorded here are around 550,000 distinct CDR3 sequences; the top ten clones represent approximately 3.6%. The sequenced sample was blood T cells: a sorted CD56 or NKG2C T cell subset, CD4+ or CD8+ T cells, or bulk PBMC T cells (not recorded which). The source of these receptors is a man younger than 30 in good health. Each CDR3 is given with its conserved first and last residue.

J | V | CDR3
TRBJ1-5 | TRBV27 | CASSPLDRGQPQHF
TRBJ2-5 | TRBV7-2 | CASSLAWTEGTQYF
TRBJ1-1 | TRBV7-6 | CASSLASGGFNTEAFF
TRBJ2-3 | TRBV7-9 | CASSFPDRDAKDTQYF
TRBJ2-1 | TRBV4-1 | CASSQVPGLGSNEQFF
TRBJ2-2 | TRBV7-2 | CASSLDPGDSTGELFF
TRBJ2-3 | TRBV12-3/TRBV12-4 | CASSLTSIGADTQYF
TRBJ2-7 | TRBV4-3 | CASSQAVGGQSLEQYF
TRBJ2-1 | TRBV4-3 | CASSRANGNEQFF
TRBJ2-1 | TRBV12-3/TRBV12-4 | CASSEGGFEQFF
TRBJ1-4 | TRBV7-9 | CASSLGAGDVYEKLFF
TRBJ1-1 | TRBV5-1 | CASSSTPTGMNTEAFF
TRBJ2-6 | TRBV5-6 | CASSFPGTGANVLTF
TRBJ1-2 | TRBV20-1 | CSASIPTGGHYGYTF
TRBJ2-5 | TRBV20-1 | CSARDSAGGQETQYF
TRBJ2-1 | TRBV20-1 | CSAKKAPGYNEQFF
TRBJ2-7 | TRBV10-3 | CAISDRGPGLAGLFYEQYF
TRBJ1-5 | TRBV6-5 | CASSLDLGQGGNQPQHF
TRBJ1-4 | TRBV7-2 | CASSLTGGGEKLFF
TRBJ2-1 | TRBV5-1 | CASSSGSSTEQFF
TRBJ2-3 | TRBV11-2 | CASSLGTRVGTDTQYF
TRBJ2-2 | TRBV6-2/TRBV6-3 | CASSYSILRRNTGELFF
TRBJ2-1 | TRBV2 | CASSGRSGTLNEQFF
TRBJ2-5 | TRBV11-2 | CASSALRGMETQYF
TRBJ2-2 | TRBV10-3 | CAIGGTGTGELFF
TRBJ2-4 | TRBV20-1 | CSARLTSETQYF
TRBJ1-2 | TRBV7-2 | CASRPGQGFRYGYTF
TRBJ1-3 | TRBV6-5 | CASSYQGARGNTIYF
TRBJ1-1 | TRBV3-1 | CASSQDGQGSITEAFF
TRBJ2-3 | TRBV4-2 | CASSPKTGSRRDTQYF
TRBJ2-5 | TRBV7-2 | CASSGQAQETQYF
TRBJ1-1 | TRBV29-1 | CSVEFESTTEAFF
TRBJ2-1 | TRBV20-1 | CSASYSLSSYNEQFF
TRBJ2-5 | TRBV6-5 | CASSYVSFGGSRETQYF
TRBJ2-1 | TRBV29-1 | CSVEPSRLNEQFF
TRBJ2-1 | TRBV5-1 | CASSLGVSRSSYNEQFF
TRBJ2-3 | TRBV25-1 | CASSEFGTSGTDTQYF
TRBJ1-2 | TRBV29-1 | CSVEASAGRTYGYTF
TRBJ2-7 | TRBV18 | CASSPQDQYEQYF
TRBJ2-7 | TRBV18 | CASSPKDVGYEQYF
TRBJ2-7 | TRBV4-3 | CASSQDSVQGAQNEQYF
TRBJ2-6 | TRBV7-6 | CASSLAGTAGANVLTF
TRBJ2-7 | TRBV6-5 | CASSYQSFGKKGYEQYF
TRBJ2-3 | TRBV5-5 | CASSWGHPGSTDTQYF
TRBJ2-1 | TRBV5-1 | CASSYWAKGSYNEQFF
TRBJ2-1 | TRBV4-2 | CASSQEGGRGQFF
TRBJ2-3 | TRBV25-1 | CASSELGYSTDTQYF
TRBJ2-7 | TRBV10-3 | CAISGASFSYEQYF
TRBJ1-2 | TRBV29-1 | CSVTGGTSYGYTF
TRBJ2-3 | TRBV27 | CASIASGSISQYF